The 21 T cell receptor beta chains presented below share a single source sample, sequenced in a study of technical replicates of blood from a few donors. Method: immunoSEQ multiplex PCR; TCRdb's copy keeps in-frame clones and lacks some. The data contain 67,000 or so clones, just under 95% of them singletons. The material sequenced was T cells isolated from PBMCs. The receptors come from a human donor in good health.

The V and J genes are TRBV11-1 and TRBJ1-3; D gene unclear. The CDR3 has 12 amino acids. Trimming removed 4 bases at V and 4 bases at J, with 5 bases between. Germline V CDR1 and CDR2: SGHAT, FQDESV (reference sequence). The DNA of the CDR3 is TGTGCCAGCAGCTCGACAGGAAACACCATATATTTT. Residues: CASSSTGNTIYF.

The CDR3 coding sequence is TGCGCCAGCAGCTTGGACGGGACAGGGGGCCAGCCCCAGCATTTT. Translation gives CASSLDGTGGQPQHF. The V gene is TRBV5-1, the J gene TRBJ1-5, with 12 bases identical to TRBD1. Germline values: CDR1 SGHRS, CDR2 YFSETQ. The ends lost 0 bases at V and 7 bases at J; junction bases unmatched: 2. The CDR3 length is 15 residues.

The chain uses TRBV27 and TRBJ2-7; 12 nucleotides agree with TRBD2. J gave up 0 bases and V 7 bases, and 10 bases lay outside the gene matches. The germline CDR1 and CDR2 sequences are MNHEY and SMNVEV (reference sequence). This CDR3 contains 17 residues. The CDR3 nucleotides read TGTGCCAGCACTACTAGCGGGAGGTTGGGCAGCTCCTACGAGCAGTACTTC. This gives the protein CASTTSGRLGSSYEQYF.

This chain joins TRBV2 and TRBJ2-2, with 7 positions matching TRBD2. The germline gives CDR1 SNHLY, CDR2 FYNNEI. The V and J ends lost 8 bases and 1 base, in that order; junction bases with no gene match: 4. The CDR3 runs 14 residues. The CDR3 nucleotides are TGTGCCAGCGGGGGGGGGAGGAACACCGGGGAGCTGTTTTTT. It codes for CASGGGRNTGELFF.

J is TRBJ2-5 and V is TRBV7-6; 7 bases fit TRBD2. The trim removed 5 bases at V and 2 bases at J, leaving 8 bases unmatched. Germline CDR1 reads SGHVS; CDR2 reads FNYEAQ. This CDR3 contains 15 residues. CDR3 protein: CASSPRTSAQETQYF. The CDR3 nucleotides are TGTGCCAGCAGCCCCCGTACTAGCGCACAAGAGACCCAGTACTTC.

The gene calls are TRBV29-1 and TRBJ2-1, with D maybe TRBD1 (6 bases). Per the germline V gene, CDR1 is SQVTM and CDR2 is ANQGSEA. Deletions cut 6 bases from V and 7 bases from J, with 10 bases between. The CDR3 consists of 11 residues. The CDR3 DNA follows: TGCAGCGTAAAACAGGGTAATGAGCAGTTCTTC. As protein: CSVKQGNEQFF.

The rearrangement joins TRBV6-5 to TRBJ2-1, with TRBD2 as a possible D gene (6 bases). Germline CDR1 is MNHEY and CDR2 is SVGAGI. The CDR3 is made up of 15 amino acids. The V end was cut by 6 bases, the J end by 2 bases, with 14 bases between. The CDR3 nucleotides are TGTGCCAGCAGATCCCCGGGACTTCCCTACAATGAGCAGTTCTTC. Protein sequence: CASRSPGLPYNEQFF.

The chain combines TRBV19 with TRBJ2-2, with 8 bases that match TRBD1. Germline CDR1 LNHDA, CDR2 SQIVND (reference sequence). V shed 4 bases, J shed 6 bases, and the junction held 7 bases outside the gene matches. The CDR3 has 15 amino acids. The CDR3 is CASSTGGTFAGELFF. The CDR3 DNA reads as TGTGCCAGTAGTACAGGGGGCACCTTCGCCGGGGAGCTGTTTTTT. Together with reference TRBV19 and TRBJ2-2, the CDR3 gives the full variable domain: DGGITQSPKYLFRKEGQNVTLSCEQNLNHDAMYWYRQDPGQGLRLIYYSQIVNDFQKGDIAEGYSVSREKKESFPLTVTSAQKNPTAFYLCASSTGGTFAGELFFGEGSRLTVL.

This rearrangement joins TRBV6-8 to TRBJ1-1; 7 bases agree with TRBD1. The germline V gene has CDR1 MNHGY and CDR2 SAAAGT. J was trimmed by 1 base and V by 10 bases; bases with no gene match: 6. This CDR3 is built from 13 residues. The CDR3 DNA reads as TGTGCCAACGCGGGACAGACGAACACTGAAGCTTTCTTT. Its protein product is CANAGQTNTEAFF.

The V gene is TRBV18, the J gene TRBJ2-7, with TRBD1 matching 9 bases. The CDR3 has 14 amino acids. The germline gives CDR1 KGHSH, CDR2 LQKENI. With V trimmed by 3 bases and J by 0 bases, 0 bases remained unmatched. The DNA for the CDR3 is TGTGCCAGCTCACCGGGACAGGGCTCCTACGAGCAGTACTTC. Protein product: CASSPGQGSYEQYF.

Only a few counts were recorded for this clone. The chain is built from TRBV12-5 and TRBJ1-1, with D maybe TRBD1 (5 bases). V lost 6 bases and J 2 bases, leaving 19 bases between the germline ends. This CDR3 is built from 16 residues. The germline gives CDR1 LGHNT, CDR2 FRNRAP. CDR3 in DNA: TGTGCTAGTGGAATGACACATCAGGGAGGAAACACTGAAGCTTTCTTT. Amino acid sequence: CASGMTHQGGNTEAFF.

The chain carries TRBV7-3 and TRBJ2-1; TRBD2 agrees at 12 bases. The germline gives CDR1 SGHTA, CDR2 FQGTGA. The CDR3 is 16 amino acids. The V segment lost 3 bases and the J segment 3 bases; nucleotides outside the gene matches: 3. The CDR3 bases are TGTGCCAGCAGCTTTACTAGCGGGGGGTACTACAATGAGCAGTTCTTC. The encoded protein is CASSFTSGGYYNEQFF.

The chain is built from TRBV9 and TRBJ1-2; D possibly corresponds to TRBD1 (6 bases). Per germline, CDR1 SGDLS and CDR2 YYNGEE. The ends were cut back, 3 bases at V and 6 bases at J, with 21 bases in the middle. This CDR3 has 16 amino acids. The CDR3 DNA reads TGTGCCAGCAGCGAGAACACCGGGGGCGCGGGAGATGGCTACACCTTC. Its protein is CASSENTGGAGDGYTF. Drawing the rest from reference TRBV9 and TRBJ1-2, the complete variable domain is DSGVTQTPKHLITATGQRVTLRCSPRSGDLSVYWYQQSLDQGLQFLIQYYNGEERAKGNILERFSAQQFPDLHSELNLSSLELGDSALYFCASSENTGGAGDGYTFGSGTRLTVV.

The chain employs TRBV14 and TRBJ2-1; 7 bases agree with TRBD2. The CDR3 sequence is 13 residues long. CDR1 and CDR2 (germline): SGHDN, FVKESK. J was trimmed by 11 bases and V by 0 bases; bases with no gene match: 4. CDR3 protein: CASSQDWGLKQFF. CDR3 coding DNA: TGTGCCAGCAGCCAAGATTGGGGACTAAAGCAGTTCTTC.

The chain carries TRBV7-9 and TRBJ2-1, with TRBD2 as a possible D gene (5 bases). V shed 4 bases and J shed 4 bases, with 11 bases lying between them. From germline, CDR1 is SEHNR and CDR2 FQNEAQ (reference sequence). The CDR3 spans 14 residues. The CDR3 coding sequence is TGTGCCAGCAGCTCAAAGGACTTTTACAATGAGCAGTTCTTC. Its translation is CASSSKDFYNEQFF.

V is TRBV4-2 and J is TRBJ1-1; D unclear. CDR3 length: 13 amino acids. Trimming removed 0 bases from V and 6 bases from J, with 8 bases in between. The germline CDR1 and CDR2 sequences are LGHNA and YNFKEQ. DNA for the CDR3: TGTGCCAGCAGCCAAGATCGAGGCGCTGAAGCTTTCTTT. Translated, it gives CASSQDRGAEAFF.

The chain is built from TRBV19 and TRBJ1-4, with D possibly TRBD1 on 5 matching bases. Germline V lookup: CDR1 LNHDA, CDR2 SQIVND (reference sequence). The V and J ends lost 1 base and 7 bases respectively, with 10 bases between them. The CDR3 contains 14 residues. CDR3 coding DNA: TGTGCCAGTAGTATAGGCAGGGTTGGTGAAAAACTGTTTTTT. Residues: CASSIGRVGEKLFF. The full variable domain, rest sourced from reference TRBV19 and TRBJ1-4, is DGGITQSPKYLFRKEGQNVTLSCEQNLNHDAMYWYRQDPGQGLRLIYYSQIVNDFQKGDIAEGYSVSREKKESFPLTVTSAQKNPTAFYLCASSIGRVGEKLFFGSGTQLSVL.

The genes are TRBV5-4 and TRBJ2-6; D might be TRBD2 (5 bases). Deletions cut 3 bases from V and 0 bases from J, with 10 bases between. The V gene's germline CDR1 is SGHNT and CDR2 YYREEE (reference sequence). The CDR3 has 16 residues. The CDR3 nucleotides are TGTGCCAGCAGCTCGGACGGGGTCTCTGGGGCCAACGTCCTGACTTTC. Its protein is CASSSDGVSGANVLTF.

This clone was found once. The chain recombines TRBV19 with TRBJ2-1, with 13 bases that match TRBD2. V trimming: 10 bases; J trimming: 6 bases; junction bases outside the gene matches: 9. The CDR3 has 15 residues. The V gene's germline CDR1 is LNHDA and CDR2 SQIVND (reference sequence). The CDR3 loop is CATRPGLAGLNEQFF. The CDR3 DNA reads TGTGCCACCCGGCCGGGACTAGCGGGACTCAATGAGCAGTTCTTC.

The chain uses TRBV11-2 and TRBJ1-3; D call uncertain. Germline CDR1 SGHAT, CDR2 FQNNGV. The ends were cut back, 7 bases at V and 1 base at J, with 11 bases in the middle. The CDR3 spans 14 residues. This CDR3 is CASTLIGSGNTIYF. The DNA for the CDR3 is TGTGCCAGCACCCTCATCGGGTCTGGAAACACCATATATTTT.

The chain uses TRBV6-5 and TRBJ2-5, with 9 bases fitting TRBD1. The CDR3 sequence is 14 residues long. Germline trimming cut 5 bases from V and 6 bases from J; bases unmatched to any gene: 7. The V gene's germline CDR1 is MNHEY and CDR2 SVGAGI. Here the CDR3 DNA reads TGTGCCAGCAGTGGACACAGGGGGCCGCAGACCCAGTACTTC. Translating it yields CASSGHRGPQTQYF.